The 24 T cell receptor beta chains below all came from one sample that was sequenced in a study of T cells in Graves' hyperthyroidism and ophthalmopathy. Amplification of TCR beta CDR3 regions was performed using RNA transcripts as template. An initial round of RT-PCR targeting the TCR CDR3 relied on the HTBI primer set. TCRdb ran MiXCR on the multiplex PCR reads and lists one entry per CDR3 protein. Of about 610,000 distinct CDR3 sequences in the sample, around 46% were seen once. The sample was peripheral blood or thyroid tissue (not recorded which). The receptors derive from a woman aged 18 to 35 with Graves' hyperthyroidism.

This sequence joins TRBV30 and TRBJ1-4; D call uncertain. Trimming removed 0 bases from V and 8 bases from J, with 4 bases in between. CDR1 is GTSNPN and CDR2 is SVGIG in the germline V gene (reference sequence). The CDR3 consists of 11 residues. The CDR3 region has the DNA TGTGCCTGGAGTGTCCTCGAAAAACTGTTTTTT. Encoded protein: CAWSVLEKLFF.

This clonotype has at least ten counts. This chain uses TRBV7-8 with TRBJ2-7; the match to TRBD1 covers 8 bases. Trimming took 0 bases from V and 7 from J; bases not matched to a gene: 11. The length of the CDR3 is 16 residues. Germline loops: CDR1 SGHVS, CDR2 FQNEAQ. The CDR3 sequence: CASSLAGLTGAWEQYF. The CDR3 nucleotides are TGTGCCAGCAGCTTAGCGGGACTGACAGGGGCGTGGGAGCAGTACTTC.

The V gene is TRBV7-9, the J gene TRBJ2-7; D is ambiguous. The germline V gene has CDR1 SEHNR and CDR2 FQNEAQ (reference sequence). The CDR3 extends over 14 amino acids. V dropped 3 bases and J dropped 0 bases, with 9 bases sitting between them. CDR3 sequence (DNA): TGTGCCAGCAGCTTCCCGGGCACCTCCTACGAGCAGTACTTC. This sequence encodes CASSFPGTSYEQYF.

The CDR3 region has the DNA TGTGCCAGCAGCGGGCGGGAGACAGGGCGCCAGTACTTC. Protein product: CASSGRETGRQYF. The chain recombines TRBV5-5 with TRBJ2-5, with D perhaps being TRBD1 or TRBD2 (7 bases each). The CDR3 runs to 13 residues. Germline loops: CDR1 SGHKS, CDR2 YYEKEE (reference sequence). V lost 4 bases and J 10 bases, leaving 17 bases between the germline ends.

This clonotype was seen at least ten times. The V gene is TRBV7-3, the J gene TRBJ2-3, with 8 positions matching TRBD1. The junction had 9 bases not matched to a gene; V was cut back by 5 bases and J by 5 bases. The germline CDR1 and CDR2 sequences are SGHTA and FQGTGA. This CDR3 is 15 amino acids long. The CDR3 nucleotides read TGTGCCAGCAGCCTTTCGGGACAGGTGGGAGATACGCAGTATTTT. Its protein product is CASSLSGQVGDTQYF.

This clonotype was seen repeatedly, ten times or more. V usage is TRBV10-3 and J usage is TRBJ2-7, with 12 bases that match TRBD2. The germline V gene has CDR1 ENHRY and CDR2 SYGVKD. The CDR3 is 20 residues long. V was clipped by 6 bases and J by 4 bases; unmatched bases: 22. As DNA, the CDR3 is TGTGCCATCAGGGCAGGGGGGCAGACTAGCGGGAGCGCCGGGAGATACGAGCAGTACTTC. Translation gives CAIRAGGQTSGSAGRYEQYF.

At least ten counts were recorded for this clonotype. The chain has TRBV5-1 and TRBJ1-1, with TRBD1 as a possible D gene (5 bases). Trimming removed 1 base from V and 6 bases from J, with 10 bases in between. This CDR3 spans 13 amino acids. Germline V gene lookup returns CDR1 SGHRS and CDR2 YFSETQ. The CDR3 sequence: CASSLTGRAEAFF. CDR3 in DNA: TGCGCCAGCAGCTTGACAGGCAGGGCTGAAGCTTTCTTT.

This rearrangement joins TRBV29-1 to TRBJ2-3, with TRBD2 matching 7 bases. CDR1 is SQVTM, CDR2 ANQGSEA, per germline. V was clipped by 2 bases and J by 1 base; unmatched bases: 0. The CDR3 is 13 residues long. As DNA, the CDR3 is TGCAGCGTTGAACGGGAGGGCACAGATACGCAGTATTTT. It is translated as CSVEREGTDTQYF.

This clonotype has at least ten counts. The rearrangement joins TRBV6-6 to TRBJ1-6, with D maybe TRBD1 (5 bases). The ends were cut back, 6 bases at V and 11 bases at J, with 14 bases in the middle. The CDR3 extends over 13 amino acids. Looked up from germline, CDR1 is MNHNY and CDR2 is SVGAGI (reference sequence). The chain's CDR3 is CASRVDTGPPLHF. As DNA, the CDR3 is TGTGCCAGCAGGGTGGACACTGGACCACCCCTCCACTTT.

This clonotype was counted at least ten times. The chain joins TRBV4-3 to TRBJ1-2; D gene ambiguous. Germline values: CDR1 LGHNA, CDR2 YSLEER. Trimming cost V 2 bases and J 4 bases, with 14 bases left between them. The CDR3 extends over 15 amino acids. The CDR3 nucleotides are TGCGCCAGCAGCCAAAGATTGGAGAATCGCTATGGCTACACCTTC. Its protein is CASSQRLENRYGYTF.

This clonotype was seen repeatedly, ten times or more. The genes are TRBV29-1 and TRBJ2-5; 13 bases match TRBD2. V shed 8 bases and J 7 bases; nucleotides not matched to a gene: 4. CDR3 length: 12 amino acids. Germline V CDR1 and CDR2: SQVTM, ANQGSEA. The CDR3 spells CSTRLAGGTQYF. The DNA for the CDR3 is TGCAGCACTAGACTAGCGGGAGGGACCCAGTACTTC.

The sample holds many counts of this clonotype. This chain's CDR3 is CASSLSPGLNQPQHF. In DNA form, the CDR3 reads TGTGCCAGCAGCTTGAGCCCGGGACTTAATCAGCCCCAGCATTTT. This chain links TRBV7-2 with TRBJ1-5, with D perhaps TRBD1 (5 bases). CDR1 and CDR2 (germline): SGHTA, FQGNSA. V lost 3 bases and J 4 bases, leaving 13 bases between the germline ends. The CDR3 has 15 amino acids.

The chain links TRBV10-3 to TRBJ1-1; D is perhaps TRBD1 (6 bases). V shed 6 bases and J shed 11 bases, with 22 bases lying between them. The CDR3 covers 14 residues. Germline CDR1 and CDR2: ENHRY and SYGVKD. Here the CDR3 DNA reads TGTGCCATCAGGGACAGCGCCGGGGACCTGGGGGCTTTCTTT. Encoded protein: CAIRDSAGDLGAFF.

The V call is TRBV12-5, the J call TRBJ1-1; 7 bases are a match to TRBD1. Germline CDR1 reads LGHNT; CDR2 reads FRNRAP. There are 12 residues in the CDR3. The trim removed 0 bases at V and 10 bases at J, leaving 2 bases unmatched. For the CDR3, the DNA is TGTGCTAGTGGTTTGGTGCAGGGGGGAGCTTTCTTT. Its translation: CASGLVQGGAFF.

This clonotype was observed a few times. The chain combines TRBV5-5 with TRBJ2-1; possible D gene TRBD1, 5 bases. The CDR3 covers 15 residues. Looked up from germline, CDR1 is SGHKS and CDR2 is YYEKEE (reference sequence). V was trimmed by 4 bases and J by 0 bases, leaving 11 bases between them. The CDR3 nucleotides read TGTGCCAGCAGCAGGGCTGACAGCTCCTACAATGAGCAGTTCTTC. It specifies CASSRADSSYNEQFF.

CDR3 coding DNA: TGCGCCAGCAGGGGGACAGGGGCTGGGGCCAACGTCCTGACTTTC. This translates into CASRGTGAGANVLTF. V and J are TRBV5-1 and TRBJ2-6, with 10 bases matching TRBD1. V was clipped by 5 bases and J by 2 bases; unmatched bases: 1. This CDR3 contains 15 residues. Looked up from germline, CDR1 is SGHRS and CDR2 is YFSETQ.

The rearrangement joins TRBV19 to TRBJ2-3; 7 bases are shared with TRBD2. This CDR3 comprises 15 residues. Germline assignment: CDR1 LNHDA and CDR2 SQIVND (reference sequence). V shed 8 bases and J 2 bases; nucleotides not matched to a gene: 10. CDR3 in amino acids: CASGGGGRDTDTQYF. The CDR3 region has the DNA TGTGCCAGTGGGGGGGGAGGCCGTGACACAGATACGCAGTATTTT.

The chain uses TRBV10-3 and TRBJ1-1, with D possibly being TRBD1 (6 bases). Trimming cost V 2 bases and J 7 bases, with 20 bases left between them. The CDR3 is made up of 16 amino acids. Germline V gives CDR1 ENHRY, CDR2 SYGVKD. The CDR3 loop is CAISEPLAGGGNEAFF. CDR3 sequence (DNA): TGTGCCATCAGTGAGCCTCTAGCGGGGGGGGGCAATGAAGCTTTCTTT.

This clonotype was recorded many times. The rearrangement joins TRBV27 to TRBJ2-6, with a possible D match to TRBD2 (5 bases). The CDR3 is 15 residues long. The V end was cut by 5 bases, the J end by 4 bases, with 12 bases between. Germline assignment: CDR1 MNHEY and CDR2 SMNVEV (reference sequence). CDR3 DNA sequence: TGTGCCAGCAGTCCACAAACGGGGGGGGCCAACGTCCTGACTTTC. Translation: CASSPQTGGANVLTF.

The chain employs TRBV20-1 and TRBJ2-1; TRBD1 matches 7 bases. V lost 6 bases, J lost 4 bases, and 9 bases stayed unmatched. The CDR3 is 14 residues long. Germline V lookup: CDR1 DFQATT, CDR2 SNEGSKA (reference sequence). CDR3 residues: CSADRDHRYNEQFF. The CDR3 DNA reads as TGCAGTGCAGACAGGGATCATAGGTACAATGAGCAGTTCTTC.

The CDR3 sequence: CASSLFQGYYEQYF. The DNA for the CDR3 is TGTGCCAGCAGCTTATTCCAGGGATACTACGAGCAGTACTTC. The genes are TRBV7-2 and TRBJ2-7, with D tentatively TRBD1 (5 bases). Germline loops: CDR1 SGHTA, CDR2 FQGNSA. Trimming cost V 2 bases and J 3 bases, with 11 bases left between them. The CDR3 contains 14 residues.

The rearrangement joins TRBV6-5 to TRBJ2-5; 14 bases are a match to TRBD2. The CDR3 is made up of 19 amino acids. V lost 6 bases, J lost 0 bases, and 12 bases stayed unmatched. CDR1 is MNHEY, CDR2 SVGAGI, per germline. For the CDR3, the DNA is TGTGCCAGCAGCCAGGGAGGACTAGCGGGAGGAGGTTACCAAGAGACCCAGTACTTC. The encoded protein is CASSQGGLAGGGYQETQYF.

The rearrangement links TRBV29-1 to TRBJ2-5; D is unclear. The CDR3 totals 13 residues. Germline CDR1 is SQVTM and CDR2 is ANQGSEA. V gave up 8 bases and J gave up 1 base, with 14 bases separating them. The chain's CDR3 is CSLGAAVQETQYF. The CDR3 DNA is TGCAGCTTAGGCGCAGCAGTCCAAGAGACCCAGTACTTC.

The V call is TRBV10-1, the J call TRBJ1-5; TRBD1 agrees at 9 bases. The CDR3 is made up of 14 amino acids. Germline assignment: CDR1 WNHNN and CDR2 SYGVQD (reference sequence). The J segment lost 5 bases and the V segment lost 6 bases, leaving 5 bases of the junction unmatched. For the CDR3, the DNA is TGCGCCAGCAGCCACAGGGGGCGGCATCAGCCCCAGCATTTT. Encoded protein: CASSHRGRHQPQHF.